This T cell receptor beta chain was sequenced in a study of T cell responses to AZD1222 COVID-19 vaccine. Germline V gives CDR1 SGHNT, CDR2 YYREEE (reference sequence). V lost 4 bases and J 16 bases, leaving 6 bases between the germline ends. This CDR3 has 9 amino acids. Study-wide results and caveats: Females made up more of the donors, who were largely white British, and clonal diversity may have come out too low. As reported, nearly half of all spike-specific TCRs target variant regions that are unmutated.

Assay: immunoSEQ multiplex PCR; the TCRdb copy retains only in-frame clones and omits some. Of under 150,000 clones in the sample, roughly 92% were seen once. This clone was seen only once. Antigen unknown. Second-dose groups at about 4 or about 12 weeks were pooled. This sequence joins TRBV5-4 and TRBJ1-6; D is uncertain. The specimen comprised peripheral blood, sampled 28 days after the second AZD1222 dose. The source is an adult who received the AZD1222 COVID-19 vaccine. CDR3 bases: TGTGCCAGCAGCCCCTGTCTCCACTTT. Amino acids: CASSPCLHF.